The sequence of this TCR beta chain was determined in a study of T cell responses to AZD1222 COVID-19 vaccine. Trimming stripped 5 bases from V and 10 bases from J, with 15 bases between. The CDR3 is 14 residues long. The germline gives CDR1 MNHEY, CDR2 SMNVEV (reference sequence). Assay: immunoSEQ multiplex PCR; the TCRdb copy retains only in-frame clones and omits some. The repertoire holds around 150,000 clones, with approximately 90% as singletons. This TCR came from an adult in good health. This specimen consisted of peripheral blood, obtained on day 0 of AZD1222 vaccination. The rearrangement uses TRBV27 and TRBJ1-6, with D perhaps TRBD1 (6 bases). In nucleotides, the CDR3 is TGTGCCAGCAGTCCTACAGGGTTCAGCTCACCCCTCCACTTT. This sequence encodes CASSPTGFSSPLHF.